In its sample, the clone carrying this T cell receptor (beta chain) was seen many times. Trimming shortened V by 6 bases and J by 7 bases, and 10 bases separated the two germline ends. Looked up from germline, CDR1 is MNHNY and CDR2 is SVGAGI (reference sequence). The CDR3 is 12 residues long. The data were taken from a study of T cell repertoires in cytomegalovirus infection. TCRdb re-called the reads with MiXCR, one entry per CDR3 protein. The sample holds around 440,000 distinct CDR3 sequences, about 11% seen once. The receptor was derived from a human donor in good health (CMV status not recorded). Some clones in this sample may be carry-over from other donors' samples. The chain recombines TRBV6-6 with TRBJ2-4; D may be TRBD1 (6 bases). The sequencing sample was made of PBMCs. CDR3 nucleotide sequence: TGTGCCAGCAGCGGACAGAGGAACATTCAGTACTTC. Its protein is CASSGQRNIQYF.